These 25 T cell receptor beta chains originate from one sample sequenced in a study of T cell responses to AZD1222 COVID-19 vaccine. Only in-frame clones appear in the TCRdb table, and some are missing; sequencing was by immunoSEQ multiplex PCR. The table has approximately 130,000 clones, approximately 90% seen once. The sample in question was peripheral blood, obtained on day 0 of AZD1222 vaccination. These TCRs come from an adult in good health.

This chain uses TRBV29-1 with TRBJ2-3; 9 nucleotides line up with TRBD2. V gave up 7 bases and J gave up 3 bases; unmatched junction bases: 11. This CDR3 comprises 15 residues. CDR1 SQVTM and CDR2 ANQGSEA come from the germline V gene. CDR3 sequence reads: CSAAVAGVRTDTQYF. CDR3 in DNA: TGCAGCGCCGCGGTAGCGGGAGTAAGGACAGATACGCAGTATTTT.

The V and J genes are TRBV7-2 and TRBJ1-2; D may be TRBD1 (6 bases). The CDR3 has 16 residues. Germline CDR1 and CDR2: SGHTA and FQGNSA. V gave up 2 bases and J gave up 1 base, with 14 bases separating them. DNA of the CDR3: TGTGCCAGCAGCTTACACCAACGGACAGTTAACTATGGCTACACCTTC. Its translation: CASSLHQRTVNYGYTF. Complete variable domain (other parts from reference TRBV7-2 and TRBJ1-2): GAGVSQSPSNKVTEKGKDVELRCDPISGHTALYWYRQSLGQGLEFLIYFQGNSAPDKSGLPSDRFSAERTGGSVSTLTIQRTQQEDSAVYLCASSLHQRTVNYGYTFGSGTRLTVV.

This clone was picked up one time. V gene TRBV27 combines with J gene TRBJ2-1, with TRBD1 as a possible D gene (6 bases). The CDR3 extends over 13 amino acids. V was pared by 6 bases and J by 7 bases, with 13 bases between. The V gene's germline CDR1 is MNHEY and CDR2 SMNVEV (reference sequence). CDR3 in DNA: TGTGCCAGCAGATATACAGGGATGAATGAGCAGTTCTTC. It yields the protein CASRYTGMNEQFF.

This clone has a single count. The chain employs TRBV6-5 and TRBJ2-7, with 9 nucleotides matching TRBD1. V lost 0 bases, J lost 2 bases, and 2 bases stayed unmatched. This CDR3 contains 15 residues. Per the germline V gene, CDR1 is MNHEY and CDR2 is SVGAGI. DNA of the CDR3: TGTGCCAGCAGTTACTCCCGGGACAGGGCCTACGAGCAGTACTTC. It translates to CASSYSRDRAYEQYF.

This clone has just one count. The CDR3 nucleotides read TGTGCCAGCAGCTTAGCATACGGGGAGCAGTACTTC. This translates into CASSLAYGEQYF. The chain uses TRBV11-2 and TRBJ2-7; D gene unclear. Germline assignment: CDR1 SGHAT and CDR2 FQNNGV. This CDR3 has 12 residues. Trimming cost V 1 base and J 7 bases, with 8 bases left between them. The full variable domain, rest sourced from reference TRBV11-2 and TRBJ2-7, is EAGVAQSPRYKIIEKRQSVAFWCNPISGHATLYWYQQILGQGPKLLIQFQNNGVVDDSQLPKDRFSAERLKGVDSTLKIQPAKLEDSAVYLCASSLAYGEQYFGPGTRLTVT.

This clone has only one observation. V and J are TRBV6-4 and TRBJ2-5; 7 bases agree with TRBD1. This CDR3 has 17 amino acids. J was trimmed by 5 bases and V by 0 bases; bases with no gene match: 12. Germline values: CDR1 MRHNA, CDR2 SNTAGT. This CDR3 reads CASSDSIFGTDRETQYF. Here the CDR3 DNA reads TGTGCCAGCAGTGACTCGATTTTCGGGACAGATCGGGAGACCCAGTACTTC.

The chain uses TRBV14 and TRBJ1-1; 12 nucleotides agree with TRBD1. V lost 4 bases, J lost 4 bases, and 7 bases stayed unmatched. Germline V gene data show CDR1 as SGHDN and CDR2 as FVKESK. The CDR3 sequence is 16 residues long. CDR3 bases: TGTGCCAGCAGCCCGGGACAGGGGGCGAGAGTCACTGAAGCTTTCTTT. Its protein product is CASSPGQGARVTEAFF.

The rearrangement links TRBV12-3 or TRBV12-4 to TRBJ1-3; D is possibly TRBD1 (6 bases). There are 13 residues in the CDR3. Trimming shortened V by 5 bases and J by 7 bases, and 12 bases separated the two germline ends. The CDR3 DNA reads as TGTGCCAGCAGTGTACAGGGAGGCAACACCATATATTTT. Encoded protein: CASSVQGGNTIYF.

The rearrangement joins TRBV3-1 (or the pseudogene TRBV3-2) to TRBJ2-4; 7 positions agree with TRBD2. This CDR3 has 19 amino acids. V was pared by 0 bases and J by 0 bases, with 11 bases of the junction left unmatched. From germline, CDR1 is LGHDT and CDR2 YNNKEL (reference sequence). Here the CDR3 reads CASSQEGGGFQLAKNIQYF. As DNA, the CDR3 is TGTGCCAGCAGCCAAGAGGGCGGGGGTTTCCAACTAGCCAAAAACATTCAGTACTTC.

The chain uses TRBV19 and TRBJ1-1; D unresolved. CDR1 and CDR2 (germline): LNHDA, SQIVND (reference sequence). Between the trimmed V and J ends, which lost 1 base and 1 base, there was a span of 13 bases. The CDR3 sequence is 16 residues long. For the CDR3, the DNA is TGTGCCAGTAGTATAGGCGTTCGGGTAGCGAACACTGAAGCTTTCTTT. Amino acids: CASSIGVRVANTEAFF.

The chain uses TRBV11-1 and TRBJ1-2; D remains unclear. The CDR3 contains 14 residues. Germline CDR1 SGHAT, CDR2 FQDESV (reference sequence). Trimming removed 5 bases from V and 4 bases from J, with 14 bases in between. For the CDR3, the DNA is TGTGCCAGCAGCCCGAACACTGGGCCCTATGGCTACACCTTC. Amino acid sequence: CASSPNTGPYGYTF.

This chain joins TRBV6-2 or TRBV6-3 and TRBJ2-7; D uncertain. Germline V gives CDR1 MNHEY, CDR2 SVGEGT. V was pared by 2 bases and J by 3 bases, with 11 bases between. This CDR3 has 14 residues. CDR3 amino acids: CASSYLPVHYEQYF. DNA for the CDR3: TGTGCCAGCAGTTACCTCCCCGTTCACTACGAGCAGTACTTC.

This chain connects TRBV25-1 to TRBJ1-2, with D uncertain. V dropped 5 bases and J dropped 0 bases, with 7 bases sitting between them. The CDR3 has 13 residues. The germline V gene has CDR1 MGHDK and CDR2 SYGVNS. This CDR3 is CASSLGSNYGYTF. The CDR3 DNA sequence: TGTGCCAGCAGTCTGGGATCTAACTATGGCTACACCTTC.

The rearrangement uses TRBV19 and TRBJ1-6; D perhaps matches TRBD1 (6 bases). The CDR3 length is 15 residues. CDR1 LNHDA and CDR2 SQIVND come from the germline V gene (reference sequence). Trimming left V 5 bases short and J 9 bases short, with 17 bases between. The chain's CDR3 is CASSSPGHVFSPLHF. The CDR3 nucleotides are TGTGCCAGTAGTTCTCCGGGACACGTTTTTTCACCCCTCCACTTT.

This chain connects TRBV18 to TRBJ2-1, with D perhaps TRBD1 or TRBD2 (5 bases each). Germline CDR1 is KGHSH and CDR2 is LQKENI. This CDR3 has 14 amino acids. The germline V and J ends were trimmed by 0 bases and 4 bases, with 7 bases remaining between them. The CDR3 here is CASSPPGPYNEQFF. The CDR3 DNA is TGTGCCAGCTCACCACCGGGACCGTACAATGAGCAGTTCTTC. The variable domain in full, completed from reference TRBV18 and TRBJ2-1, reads NAGVMQNPRHLVRRRGQEARLRCSPMKGHSHVYWYRQLPEEGLKFMVYLQKENIIDESGMPKERFSAEFPKEGPSILRIQQVVRGDSAAYFCASSPPGPYNEQFFGPGTRLTVL.

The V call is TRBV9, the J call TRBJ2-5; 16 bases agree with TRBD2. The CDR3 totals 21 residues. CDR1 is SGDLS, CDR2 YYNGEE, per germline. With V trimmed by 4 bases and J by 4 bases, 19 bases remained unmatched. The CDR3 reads CASSPMGLAGGPVGPRETQYF. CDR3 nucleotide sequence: TGTGCCAGCAGCCCTATGGGACTAGCGGGGGGGCCTGTTGGGCCCCGAGAGACCCAGTACTTC.

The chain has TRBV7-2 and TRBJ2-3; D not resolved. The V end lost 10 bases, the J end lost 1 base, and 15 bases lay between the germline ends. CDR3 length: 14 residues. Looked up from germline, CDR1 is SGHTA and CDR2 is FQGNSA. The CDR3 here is CATKHGSGTDTQYF. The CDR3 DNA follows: TGTGCCACCAAACACGGCAGTGGCACAGATACGCAGTATTTT.

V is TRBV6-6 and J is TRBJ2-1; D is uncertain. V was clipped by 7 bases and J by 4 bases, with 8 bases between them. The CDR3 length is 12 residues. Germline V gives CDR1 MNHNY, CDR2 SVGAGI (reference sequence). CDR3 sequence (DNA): TGTGCCAGCAATACAGTTTACAATGAGCAGTTCTTC. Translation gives CASNTVYNEQFF.

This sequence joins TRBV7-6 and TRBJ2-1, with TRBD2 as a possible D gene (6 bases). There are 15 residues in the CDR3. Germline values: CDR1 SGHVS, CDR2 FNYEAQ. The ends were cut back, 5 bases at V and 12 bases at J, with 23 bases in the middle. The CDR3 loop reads CASSTIKGPLGGQFF. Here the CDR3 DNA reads TGTGCCAGCAGCACCATAAAGGGGCCTTTGGGGGGGCAGTTCTTC.

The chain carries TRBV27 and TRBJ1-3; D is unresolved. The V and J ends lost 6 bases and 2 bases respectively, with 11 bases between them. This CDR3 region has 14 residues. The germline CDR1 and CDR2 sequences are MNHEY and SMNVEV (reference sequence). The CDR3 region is CASRRSTTGNTIYF. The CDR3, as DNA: TGTGCCAGCAGACGGTCCACAACTGGAAACACCATATATTTT.

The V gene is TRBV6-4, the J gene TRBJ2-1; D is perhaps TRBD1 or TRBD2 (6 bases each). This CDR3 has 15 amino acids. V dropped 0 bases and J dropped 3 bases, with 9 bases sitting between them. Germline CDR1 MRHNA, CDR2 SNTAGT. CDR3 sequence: CASSDSGGGYNEQFF. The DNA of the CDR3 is TGTGCCAGCAGTGACTCGGGGGGCGGCTACAATGAGCAGTTCTTC.

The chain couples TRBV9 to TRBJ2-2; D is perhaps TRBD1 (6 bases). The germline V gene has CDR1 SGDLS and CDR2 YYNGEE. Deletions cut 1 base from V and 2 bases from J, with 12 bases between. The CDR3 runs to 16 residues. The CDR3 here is CASSVITGLNTGELFF. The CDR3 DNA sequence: TGTGCCAGCAGCGTAATTACAGGGCTTAACACCGGGGAGCTGTTTTTT.

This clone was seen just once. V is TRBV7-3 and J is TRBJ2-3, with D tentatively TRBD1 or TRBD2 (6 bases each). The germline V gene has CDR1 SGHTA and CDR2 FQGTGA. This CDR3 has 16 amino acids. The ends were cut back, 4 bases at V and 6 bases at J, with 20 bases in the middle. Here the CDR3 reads CASSSTPRGPRDTQYF. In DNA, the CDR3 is TGTGCCAGCAGCTCAACCCCCCGGGGGCCGCGGGATACGCAGTATTTT.

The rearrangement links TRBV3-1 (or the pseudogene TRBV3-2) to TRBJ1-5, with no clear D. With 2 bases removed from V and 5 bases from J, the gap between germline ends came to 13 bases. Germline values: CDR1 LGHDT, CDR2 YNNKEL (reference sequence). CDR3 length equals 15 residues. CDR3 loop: CASSQTRSFDQPQHF. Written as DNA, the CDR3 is TGTGCCAGCAGCCAAACCCGATCTTTCGATCAGCCCCAGCATTTT.

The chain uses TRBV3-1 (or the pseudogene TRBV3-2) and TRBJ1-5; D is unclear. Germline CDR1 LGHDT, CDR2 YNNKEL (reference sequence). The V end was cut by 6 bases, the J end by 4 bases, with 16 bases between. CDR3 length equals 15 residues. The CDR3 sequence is CASSPDPAGNQPQHF. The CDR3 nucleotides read TGTGCCAGCAGTCCTGACCCGGCGGGGAATCAGCCCCAGCATTTT.